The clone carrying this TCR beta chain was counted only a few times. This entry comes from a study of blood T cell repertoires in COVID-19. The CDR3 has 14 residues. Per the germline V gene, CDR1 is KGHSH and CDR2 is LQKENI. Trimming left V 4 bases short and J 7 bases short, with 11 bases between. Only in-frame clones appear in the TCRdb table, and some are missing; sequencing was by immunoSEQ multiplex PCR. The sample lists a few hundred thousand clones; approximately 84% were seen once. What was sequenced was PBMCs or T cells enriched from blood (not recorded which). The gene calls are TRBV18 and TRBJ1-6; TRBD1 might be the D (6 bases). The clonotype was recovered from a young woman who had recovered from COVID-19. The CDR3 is CASSLDSTNSPLHF. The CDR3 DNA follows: TGTGCCAGCTCACTGGACAGTACGAATTCACCCCTCCACTTT.